This TCR beta chain is from a study of blood T cell repertoires in COVID-19. Clinical histories supplied by participants themselves formed the basis of cohort assignment. With V trimmed by 4 bases and J by 0 bases, 6 bases remained unmatched. This CDR3 comprises 16 residues. Germline V gene data show CDR1 as GTSNPN and CDR2 as SVGIG (reference sequence). Profiling relied on immunoSEQ multiplex PCR, and the TCRdb table lists in-frame clones only, not all of them. The sample consists of fewer than 450,000 clones, roughly 88% of them appearing once. This clone has only one observation. The TCR comes from a man younger than 30 who had recovered from COVID-19. The specimen was PBMCs or T cells enriched from blood (not recorded which). V is TRBV30 and J is TRBJ2-6, with 7 bases identical to TRBD2. Here the CDR3 DNA reads TGTGCCTGGAACGAAGGGAGGGTCTCTGGGGCCAACGTCCTGACTTTC. Translated: CAWNEGRVSGANVLTF.